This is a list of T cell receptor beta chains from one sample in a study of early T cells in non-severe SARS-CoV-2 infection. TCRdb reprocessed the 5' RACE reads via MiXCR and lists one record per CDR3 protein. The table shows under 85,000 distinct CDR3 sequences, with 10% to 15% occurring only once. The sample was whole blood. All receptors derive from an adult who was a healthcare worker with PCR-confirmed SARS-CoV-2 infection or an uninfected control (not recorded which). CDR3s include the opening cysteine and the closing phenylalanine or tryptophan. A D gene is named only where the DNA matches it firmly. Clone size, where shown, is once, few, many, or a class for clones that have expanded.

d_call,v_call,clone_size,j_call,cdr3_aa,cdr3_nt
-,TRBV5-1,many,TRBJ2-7,CASSLEDYEQYF,TGCGCCAGCAGCTTGGAGGACTACGAGCAGTACTTC
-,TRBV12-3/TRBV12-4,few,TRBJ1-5,CASSPVTTQPQHF,TGTGCCAGCAGTCCCGTTACGACTCAGCCCCAGCATTTT
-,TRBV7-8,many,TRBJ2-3,CASSFPAREDTQYF,TGTGCCAGCAGCTTTCCGGCCAGGGAAGATACGCAGTATTTT
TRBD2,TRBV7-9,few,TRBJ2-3,CASSPPGGLAGVTDTQYF,TGTGCCAGCAGCCCGCCGGGGGGACTAGCGGGAGTAACAGATACGCAGTATTTT
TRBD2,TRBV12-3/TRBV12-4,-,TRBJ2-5,CASSPLRLAGAQETQYF,TGTGCCAGCAGTCCTTTAAGACTAGCGGGGGCTCAAGAGACCCAGTACTTC
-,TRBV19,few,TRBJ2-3,CASSILTSGRQYF,TGTGCCAGTAGTATCCTGACGTCGGGACGTCAGTATTTT
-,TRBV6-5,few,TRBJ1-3,CASSYSASLSGNTIYF,TGTGCCAGCAGTTACTCGGCCAGCCTCTCTGGAAACACCATATATTTT
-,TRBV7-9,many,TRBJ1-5,CASSLEGLSNQPQHF,TGTGCCAGCAGCTTAGAGGGCCTTAGCAATCAGCCCCAGCATTTT
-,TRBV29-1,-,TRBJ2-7,CSVKGRNLYEQYF,TGCAGCGTTAAGGGACGGAACCTCTACGAGCAGTACTTC
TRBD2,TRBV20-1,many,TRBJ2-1,CSASGEPGLENEQFF,TGCAGTGCTAGTGGGGAACCGGGACTAGAGAATGAGCAGTTCTTC
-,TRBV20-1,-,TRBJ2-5,CSARFGGVETQYF,TGCAGTGCCCGGTTCGGGGGTGTGGAGACCCAGTACTTC
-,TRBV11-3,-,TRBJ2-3,CASTTDTSSTDTQYF,TGTGCCAGCACTACGGACACATCTAGCACAGATACGCAGTATTTT
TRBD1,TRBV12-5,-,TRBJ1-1,CAITTGTDTEAFF,TGTGCTATCACAACCGGGACAGACACTGAAGCTTTCTTT